These 27 T cell receptor beta chains were all obtained from the same sample, sequenced in a study of metastatic and nonmetastatic thyroid tumors. Every patient underwent thyroid surgery untreated. TCRdb redid the clone calls on the PCR reads using MiXCR. The sample carries around 10,000 clones, just under 30% recorded once. Sequenced: tumor tissue. These receptors were taken from a female donor with papillary thyroid cancer or a benign thyroid nodule (not recorded which). Some clones in this sample may be carry-over from other donors' samples.

This clone came up a few times. The chain combines TRBV30 with TRBJ2-1; no clear D gene. The CDR3 is 15 residues long. Germline V gives CDR1 GTSNPN, CDR2 SVGIG (reference sequence). Trimming cost V 5 bases and J 0 bases, with 14 bases left between them. CDR3 region: CAWGPGGYSYNEQFF. The CDR3 DNA reads as TGTGCCTGGGGGCCGGGCGGTTACTCCTACAATGAGCAGTTCTTC.

This clone is medium-sized in the sample. Within the sample, other DNA sequences also encode this same CDR3. This chain links TRBV25-1 with TRBJ2-3; D may be TRBD2 (6 bases). V lost 1 base to trimming and J lost 4 bases, with 9 bases between them. This CDR3 region has 14 residues. The germline CDR1 and CDR2 sequences are MGHDK and SYGVNS. CDR3 loop: CASSESGVPDTQYF. CDR3 DNA sequence: TGTGCCAGCAGTGAATCGGGAGTCCCAGATACGCAGTATTTT.

This clone was detected ten times or more. This chain links TRBV10-3 with TRBJ2-1; D perhaps matches TRBD1 (5 bases). V was trimmed by 4 bases and J by 8 bases, leaving 9 bases between them. Germline-derived CDR1 and CDR2 are ENHRY and SYGVKD. The CDR3 spans 12 residues. CDR3 nucleotides: TGTGCCATCAGTGTGGGGCTTGATGAGCAGTTCTTC. This codes for CAISVGLDEQFF.

This clone was recorded only once. The J gene is TRBJ1-6, the V gene TRBV13, with a possible D match to TRBD1 (6 bases). Germline CDR1 PRHDT, CDR2 FYEKMQ (reference sequence). The CDR3 extends over 16 amino acids. The germline V and J ends were trimmed by 0 bases and 1 base, with 7 bases remaining between them. CDR3 bases: TGTGCCAGCAGCTTAGGACAGGGTTCCTATAATTCACCCCTCCACTTT. Protein product: CASSLGQGSYNSPLHF.

This clone was found many times. Its ends do not fully match the called genes, so a read error is possible. The chain carries TRBV7-7 and TRBJ1-1; D is possibly TRBD1 (5 bases). Germline lookup yields CDR1 SSHAT and CDR2 FNYEAQ (reference sequence). The CDR3 totals 13 residues. As DNA, the CDR3 is TGTGCTAGCAGCCCCCGTTGGGGGACTGAAGCTTTCTTT. Its protein product is CASSPRWGTEAFF.

This clone counts as medium-sized. The rearrangement uses TRBV5-1 and TRBJ2-7, with 11 bases fitting TRBD2. The V gene's germline CDR1 is SGHRS and CDR2 YFSETQ. The V gene end was trimmed by 0 bases and the J gene end by 6 bases; junction bases not matched to a gene: 8. This CDR3 has 16 residues. DNA for the CDR3: TGCGCCAGCAGCTTGGACTCCCTAGCGGGAGGTCGCGAGCAGTACTTC. Its translation is CASSLDSLAGGREQYF. The whole variable domain, filled in from reference TRBV5-1 and TRBJ2-7, reads KAGVTQTPRYLIKTRGQQVTLSCSPISGHRSVSWYQQTPGQGLQFLFEYFSETQRNKGNFPGRFSGRQFSNSRSEMNVSTLELGDSALYLCASSLDSLAGGREQYFGPGTRLTVT.

This clone ranks as medium-sized (0.01 to 0.1%). CDR3: CASSQLGMNEKLFF. CDR3 nucleotide sequence: TGCGCCAGCAGCCAGCTGGGTATGAATGAAAAACTGTTTTTT. The chain uses TRBV4-3 and TRBJ1-4, with no clear D. In germline, CDR1 is LGHNA, CDR2 YSLEER. The V gene lost 3 bases and the J gene lost 5 bases, with 10 bases spanning the gap. The CDR3 sequence is 14 residues long.

This clone was seen ten or more times. The rearrangement uses TRBV30 and TRBJ2-1; D perhaps matches TRBD2 (5 bases). Germline V gene lookup returns CDR1 GTSNPN and CDR2 SVGIG (reference sequence). There are 13 residues in the CDR3. V lost 0 bases to trimming and J lost 4 bases, with 7 bases between them. The CDR3 here is CAWSVTSYNEQFF. The CDR3 coding sequence is TGTGCCTGGAGTGTAACTAGTTACAATGAGCAGTTCTTC.

This clone has only a few counts. This chain uses TRBV4-2 with TRBJ2-6; 7 bases are a match to TRBD2. Germline loops: CDR1 LGHNA, CDR2 YNFKEQ. The V gene end was trimmed by 4 bases and the J gene end by 0 bases; junction bases not matched to a gene: 3. This CDR3 is built from 16 residues. CDR3: CASSPTSSSGANVLTF. For the CDR3, the DNA is TGTGCCAGCAGCCCGACTAGCAGCTCTGGGGCCAACGTCCTGACTTTC.

This clone was observed once. This chain connects TRBV7-2 to TRBJ2-7; 7 bases are shared with TRBD2. CDR1 and CDR2 from the germline V gene are SGHTA and FQGNSA. CDR3 length equals 13 residues. Losses at the gene ends were 4 bases for V and 7 bases for J; bases not matched to a gene: 7. The CDR3 nucleotides are TGTGCCAGCAGCTCCCACACACTAGCGGAGCAGTACTTC. Encoded protein: CASSSHTLAEQYF.

The chain uses TRBV11-2 and TRBJ2-1, with TRBD2 identical over 13 bases. The CDR3 has 16 residues. Germline CDR1 is SGHAT and CDR2 is FQNNGV. J gave up 7 bases and V 4 bases, and 7 bases lay outside the gene matches. The CDR3: CASSSRLAGGRNEQFF. The CDR3 DNA reads as TGTGCCAGCAGCTCTCGACTAGCGGGAGGTCGTAATGAGCAGTTCTTC.

V gene TRBV19 combines with J gene TRBJ2-6; D not resolved. Trimming pared 2 bases from V and 2 bases from J, leaving 16 bases between. Germline V gives CDR1 LNHDA, CDR2 SQIVND (reference sequence). The CDR3 runs to 18 residues. DNA of the CDR3: TGTGCCAGTAGTATAAAAGGGTTTGGTAGGGCTGGGGCCAACGTCCTGACTTTC. Translated, it gives CASSIKGFGRAGANVLTF.

This clone came up many times. The rearrangement uses TRBV30 and TRBJ1-5; 8 bases align to TRBD1. This CDR3 has 15 amino acids. The germline gives CDR1 GTSNPN, CDR2 SVGIG (reference sequence). V shed 0 bases, J shed 1 base, and the junction held 2 bases outside the gene matches. CDR3 sequence: CAWSVGQASNQPQHF. The CDR3 DNA reads TGTGCCTGGAGTGTGGGACAGGCCAGCAATCAGCCCCAGCATTTT.

This clone was seen many times. CDR3 in DNA: TGTGCCAGCAGCCCCCAGGTGAGCTCCTACAATGAGCAGTTCTTC. It codes for CASSPQVSSYNEQFF. This chain joins TRBV6-4 and TRBJ2-1, with no clear D. V dropped 6 bases and J dropped 0 bases, with 12 bases sitting between them. The germline V gene has CDR1 MRHNA and CDR2 SNTAGT. This CDR3 contains 15 residues.

The table lists this clone with many counts. The chain carries TRBV18 and TRBJ2-5; D gene uncertain. This CDR3 is built from 12 residues. The germline V gene has CDR1 KGHSH and CDR2 LQKENI. V dropped 3 bases and J dropped 5 bases, with 7 bases sitting between them. The CDR3, as DNA: TGTGCCAGCTCACCGAATAGGGAGACCCAGTACTTC. Its protein is CASSPNRETQYF. Drawing the rest from reference TRBV18 and TRBJ2-5, the complete variable domain is NAGVMQNPRHLVRRRGQEARLRCSPMKGHSHVYWYRQLPEEGLKFMVYLQKENIIDESGMPKERFSAEFPKEGPSILRIQQVVRGDSAAYFCASSPNRETQYFGPGTRLLVL.

This clone was seen a few times. A much larger clone lies one base from this, so it may be a read error. The V and J genes are TRBV10-2 and TRBJ1-4; TRBD1 is a possible D gene (5 bases). The CDR3 has 14 residues. CDR1 and CDR2 from the germline V gene are WSHSY and SAAADI. V lost 6 bases to trimming and J lost 7 bases, with 15 bases between them. CDR3 nucleotides: TGCGCCAGCAGCAAACGACCAGGGACTGAAAAACTGTTTTTT. Translation: CASSKRPGTEKLFF.

This clone appeared once. The chain recombines TRBV20-1 with TRBJ2-5, with 10 bases identical to TRBD1. The trim removed 5 bases at V and 6 bases at J, leaving 9 bases unmatched. CDR1 and CDR2 (germline): DFQATT, SNEGSKA (reference sequence). This CDR3 has 14 amino acids. CDR3 bases: TGCAGTGCTTCCCCAGGGACAGGGGTAAAGACCCAGTACTTC. This translates into CSASPGTGVKTQYF.

This chain connects TRBV6-1 to TRBJ1-2, with unresolved D. V was shortened by 10 bases and J by 5 bases, with 20 bases between the two germline ends. CDR1 and CDR2 (germline): MNHNS, SASEGT. The CDR3 contains 14 residues. The CDR3 loop reads CATRGALVMYGYTF. DNA of the CDR3: TGTGCCACGCGAGGAGCCCTAGTCATGTATGGCTACACCTTC.

V is TRBV4-1 and J is TRBJ2-7; 12 bases line up with TRBD2. Trimming removed 5 bases from V and 6 bases from J; junction bases left unmatched: 17. The CDR3 runs to 18 residues. Germline lookup yields CDR1 MGHRA and CDR2 YSYEKL. CDR3 bases: TGCGCCAGCAGCAGACCCGGCCCGACTAGCGGGAGACTCAGCGAGCAGTACTTC. Its translation is CASSRPGPTSGRLSEQYF.

This chain uses TRBV3-1 with TRBJ2-1, with TRBD2 matching 14 bases. V shed 0 bases, J shed 15 bases, and the junction held 1 base outside the gene matches. The germline gives CDR1 LGHDT, CDR2 YNNKEL (reference sequence). The CDR3 is 13 residues long. The CDR3 protein is CASSQEGLAGAFF. In nucleotides, the CDR3 is TGTGCCAGCAGCCAAGAGGGACTAGCGGGGGCGTTCTTC.

This clone was observed many times. The chain is built from TRBV3-1 and TRBJ1-1; the D is unclear. This CDR3 spans 17 amino acids. Trimming took 4 bases from V and 1 from J, leaving 19 bases between them. In germline, CDR1 is LGHDT, CDR2 YNNKEL (reference sequence). CDR3 in DNA: TGTGCCAGCAGCCCGCCCCCAGCTCCCGCTTCGAACACTGAAGCTTTCTTT. It codes for CASSPPPAPASNTEAFF.

This clone was seen repeatedly, ten times or more. The CDR3 protein is CASSQGLAGGSDTQYF. CDR3 nucleotides: TGTGCCAGCAGTCAAGGACTAGCGGGAGGTTCAGATACGCAGTATTTT. The gene calls are TRBV28 and TRBJ2-3; 14 bases are a match to TRBD2. CDR3 length: 16 amino acids. Germline lookup yields CDR1 MDHEN and CDR2 SYDVKM. V was clipped by 5 bases and J by 4 bases; unmatched bases: 5.

This clone was counted at least ten times. V gene TRBV3-1 combines with J gene TRBJ2-7; TRBD2 agrees at 9 bases. V lost 2 bases to trimming and J lost 5 bases; unmatched junction nucleotides: 7. CDR1 and CDR2 from the germline V gene are LGHDT and YNNKEL (reference sequence). CDR3 length equals 15 residues. The CDR3 sequence: CASSQTAGGIHEQYF. CDR3 coding DNA: TGTGCCAGCAGCCAAACAGCGGGAGGCATCCACGAGCAGTACTTC.

This clone was detected ten times or more. The junction does not match germline at one end; this may be a read error. V usage is TRBV7-7 and J usage is TRBJ2-7, with D perhaps being TRBD1 or TRBD2 (5 bases each). The CDR3 covers 13 residues. Looked up from germline, CDR1 is SSHAT and CDR2 is FNYEAQ (reference sequence). The CDR3 region has the DNA TGTGCTAGCAGCAGGGTCCCGGGGCCCGAGCAGTACTTC. This sequence encodes CASSRVPGPEQYF.

The V call is TRBV30, the J call TRBJ2-3; the match to TRBD2 covers 9 bases. The V and J ends lost 5 bases and 0 bases, in that order; junction bases with no gene match: 6. CDR1 is GTSNPN, CDR2 SVGIG, per germline (reference sequence). This CDR3 spans 15 amino acids. In DNA, the CDR3 is TGTGCCTGGCTGCGGGAGGGCCTTAGCACAGATACGCAGTATTTT. This codes for CAWLREGLSTDTQYF.

This clone was counted at least ten times. The rearrangement uses TRBV3-1 and TRBJ2-3; the match to TRBD2 covers 11 bases. Per the germline V gene, CDR1 is LGHDT and CDR2 is YNNKEL (reference sequence). Trimming took 2 bases from V and 8 from J; bases not matched to a gene: 15. The CDR3 has 18 residues. In DNA, the CDR3 is TGTGCCAGCAGCCAACCCAGGGGGACTAGCGGCGTGTCGGGTACGCAGTATTTT. Translating gives CASSQPRGTSGVSGTQYF.

By frequency in the sample, this clone is medium-sized. V usage is TRBV24-1 and J usage is TRBJ2-3; TRBD1 aligns across 9 bases. The germline V gene has CDR1 KGHDR and CDR2 SFDVKD. The CDR3 covers 16 residues. V dropped 4 bases and J dropped 9; count of bases not matched to a gene: 13. The CDR3: CATSDLGGTGQETQYF. The CDR3 DNA reads TGTGCCACCAGTGACCTCGGGGGGACAGGGCAAGAGACGCAGTATTTT.